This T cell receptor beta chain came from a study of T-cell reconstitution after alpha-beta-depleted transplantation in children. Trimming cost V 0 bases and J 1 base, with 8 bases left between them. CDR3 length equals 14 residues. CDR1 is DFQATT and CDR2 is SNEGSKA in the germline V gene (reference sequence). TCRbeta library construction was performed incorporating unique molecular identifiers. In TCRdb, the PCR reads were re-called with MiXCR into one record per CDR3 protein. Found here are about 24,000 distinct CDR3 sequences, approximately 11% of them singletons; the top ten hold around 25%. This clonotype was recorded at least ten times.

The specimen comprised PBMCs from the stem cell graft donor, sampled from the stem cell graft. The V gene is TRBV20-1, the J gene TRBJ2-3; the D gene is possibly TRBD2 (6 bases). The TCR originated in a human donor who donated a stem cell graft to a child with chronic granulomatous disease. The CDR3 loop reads CSARDWRGTDTQYF. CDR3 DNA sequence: TGCAGTGCTAGAGATTGGAGGGGCACAGATACGCAGTATTTT.